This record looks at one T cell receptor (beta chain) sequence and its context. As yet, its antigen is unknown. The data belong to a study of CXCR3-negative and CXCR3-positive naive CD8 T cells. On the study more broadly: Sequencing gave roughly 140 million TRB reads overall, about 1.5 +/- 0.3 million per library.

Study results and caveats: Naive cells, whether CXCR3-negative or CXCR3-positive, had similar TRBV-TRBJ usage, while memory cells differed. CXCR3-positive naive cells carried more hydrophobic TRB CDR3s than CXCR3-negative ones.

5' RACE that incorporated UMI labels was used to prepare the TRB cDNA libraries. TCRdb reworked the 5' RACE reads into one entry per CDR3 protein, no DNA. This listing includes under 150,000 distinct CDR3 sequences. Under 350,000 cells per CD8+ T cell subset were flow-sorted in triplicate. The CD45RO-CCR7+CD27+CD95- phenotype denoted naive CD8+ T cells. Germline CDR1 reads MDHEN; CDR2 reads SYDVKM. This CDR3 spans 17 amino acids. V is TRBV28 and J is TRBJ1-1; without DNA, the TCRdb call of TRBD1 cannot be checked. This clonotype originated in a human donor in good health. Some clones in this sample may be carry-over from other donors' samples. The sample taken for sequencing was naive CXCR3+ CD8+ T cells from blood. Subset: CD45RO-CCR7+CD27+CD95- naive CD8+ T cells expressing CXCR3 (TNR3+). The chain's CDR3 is CASRRGQGAISNTEAFF.